The present T cell receptor beta chain was sequenced within a study of T cell changes during pregnancy in multiple sclerosis. Here immunoSEQ multiplex PCR was the method, and the copy in TCRdb shows in-frame clones only, minus some. This table holds 95,000 to 100,000 clones, around 92% found once. V shed 3 bases, J shed 0 bases, and the junction held 7 bases outside the gene matches. This CDR3 comprises 16 residues. In germline, CDR1 is SGHDT, CDR2 YYEEEE. V and J are TRBV5-6 and TRBJ2-7; TRBD1 agrees at 9 bases. The sample consisted of peripheral blood, taken in the second trimester of pregnancy. This receptor was identified in a female donor with multiple sclerosis, enrolled in a pregnancy study. CDR3 DNA sequence: TGTGCCAGCAGCTGGGGACAGGGAACGAGCTCCTACGAGCAGTACTTC. Amino acid sequence: CASSWGQGTSSYEQYF.